This TCR beta chain is drawn from a study of cytomegalovirus exposure and HLA in healthy donors. The method was immunoSEQ multiplex PCR; TCRdb's version includes in-frame clones alone and lacks a portion of them. The data contain about 360,000 clones, 86% of them singletons. V dropped 3 bases and J dropped 1; count of bases not matched to a gene: 6. The CDR3 is 16 amino acids. Germline assignment: CDR1 SGHAT and CDR2 FQNNGV. This sequence joins TRBV11-2 and TRBJ1-3, with 7 nucleotides matching TRBD1. This TCR derives from a young woman in good health and CMV-seronegative. Source material: PBMCs. This CDR3 reads CASSFKGGVSGNTIYF. DNA for the CDR3: TGTGCCAGCAGCTTCAAAGGGGGCGTTTCTGGAAACACCATATATTTT.